Listed here are 31 T cell receptor beta chains from one sample, sequenced in a study of cytomegalovirus exposure and HLA in healthy donors. The PCR employed 60 Vbeta primers together with 13 Jbeta primers. Measured with immunoSEQ multiplex PCR; TCRdb has only the in-frame clones, and not every one. The sample has some 170,000 clones, roughly four fifths seen once. What was sequenced was PBMCs. The receptors were sampled from a man aged 50-60 years in good health and CMV-seropositive.

V gene TRBV7-9 combines with J gene TRBJ2-5, with 12 bases that match TRBD2. The trim removed 1 base at V and 5 bases at J, leaving 5 bases unmatched. Germline CDR1 is SEHNR and CDR2 is FQNEAQ (reference sequence). This CDR3 region has 16 residues. Here the CDR3 reads CASSLGRLAGVETQYF. The CDR3 DNA reads TGTGCCAGCAGCTTAGGCCGACTAGCGGGAGTGGAGACCCAGTACTTC.

CDR3 sequence: CASSSGARGGRQETQYF. CDR3 DNA: TGTGCCAGCAGCTCGGGGGCGCGGGGGGGCCGTCAGGAGACCCAGTACTTC. The chain combines TRBV7-8 with TRBJ2-5; 9 nucleotides line up with TRBD2. V dropped 4 bases and J dropped 5; count of bases not matched to a gene: 14. This CDR3 region has 17 residues. Per germline, CDR1 SGHVS and CDR2 FQNEAQ.

The J gene is TRBJ2-1, the V gene TRBV27, with 15 bases matching TRBD2. Unmatched junction bases numbered 7, after V lost 6 bases and J lost 7 bases. Germline V gene data show CDR1 as MNHEY and CDR2 as SMNVEV (reference sequence). The CDR3 loop spans 16 amino acids. The DNA for the CDR3 is TGTGCCAGCAGCGACCCGGGACTAGCGGGAGGAAATGAGCAGTTCTTC. It specifies CASSDPGLAGGNEQFF.

The CDR3 sequence: CASSEAQGTSFYGYTF. The CDR3, as DNA: TGTGCCAGCAGTGAAGCGCAAGGGACTAGCTTCTATGGCTACACCTTC. The chain uses TRBV2 and TRBJ1-2; the D gene is possibly TRBD1 (5 bases). Germline CDR1 SNHLY, CDR2 FYNNEI. V dropped 0 bases and J dropped 4 bases, with 15 bases sitting between them. This CDR3 is built from 16 residues.

The chain recombines TRBV28 with TRBJ1-4, with 8 positions matching TRBD1. Germline trimming cut 3 bases from V and 0 bases from J; bases unmatched to any gene: 12. The CDR3 has 19 residues. Germline V gene data show CDR1 as MDHEN and CDR2 as SYDVKM. The CDR3 reads CASSFFWTGFSSTNEKLFF. The CDR3 DNA follows: TGTGCCAGCAGTTTTTTCTGGACAGGGTTTTCCTCAACTAATGAAAAACTGTTTTTT.

The chain joins TRBV14 to TRBJ2-7; 8 bases line up with TRBD1. CDR3 size: 15 residues. V dropped 5 bases and J dropped 5; count of bases not matched to a gene: 11. Germline CDR1 and CDR2: SGHDN and FVKESK. CDR3 sequence reads: CASSNRDRRGDEQYF. The CDR3 DNA is TGTGCCAGCAGCAACCGGGACAGGCGCGGTGACGAGCAGTACTTC.

The count of this clone is one. The V gene is TRBV7-9, the J gene TRBJ1-3, with 7 bases aligning to TRBD1. This CDR3 spans 16 amino acids. The junction had 9 bases not matched to a gene; V was cut back by 7 bases and J by 0 bases. Germline CDR1 is SEHNR and CDR2 is FQNEAQ (reference sequence). The CDR3 nucleotides read TGTGCCAGCATTTACCTCACAGGGGCCTCTGGAAACACCATATATTTT. As protein: CASIYLTGASGNTIYF. Supplemented by reference TRBV7-9 and TRBJ1-3, the full variable domain reads DTGVSQNPRHKITKRGQNVTFRCDPISEHNRLYWYRQTLGQGPEFLTYFQNEAQLEKSRLLSDRFSAERPKGSFSTLEIQRTEQGDSAMYLCASIYLTGASGNTIYFGEGSWLTVV.

This clone is a singleton in its sample. The rearrangement links TRBV19 to TRBJ1-5, with TRBD1 matching over 7 bases. The ends lost 1 base at V and 3 bases at J; junction bases unmatched: 6. The germline CDR1 and CDR2 sequences are LNHDA and SQIVND (reference sequence). This CDR3 comprises 16 residues. CDR3 sequence (DNA): TGTGCCAGTAGTATAGCCCACGGGACAGTCAATCAGCCCCAGCATTTT. As protein: CASSIAHGTVNQPQHF. Drawing the rest from reference TRBV19 and TRBJ1-5, the complete variable domain is DGGITQSPKYLFRKEGQNVTLSCEQNLNHDAMYWYRQDPGQGLRLIYYSQIVNDFQKGDIAEGYSVSREKKESFPLTVTSAQKNPTAFYLCASSIAHGTVNQPQHFGDGTRLSIL.

Here the CDR3 reads CASSSTGGTNTEAFF. CDR3 bases: TGTGCCAGCTCGTCGACAGGGGGCACGAACACTGAAGCTTTCTTT. The chain carries TRBV18 and TRBJ1-1, with 10 bases that match TRBD1. The V segment lost 6 bases and the J segment 1 base; nucleotides outside the gene matches: 5. Germline CDR1 reads KGHSH; CDR2 reads LQKENI. CDR3 length: 15 residues.

V and J are TRBV5-1 and TRBJ2-2; D is ambiguous. Germline lookup yields CDR1 SGHRS and CDR2 YFSETQ. The length of the CDR3 is 11 residues. The V and J ends lost 3 bases and 7 bases respectively, with 4 bases between them. This CDR3 is CASSSVGELFF. CDR3 nucleotide sequence: TGCGCCAGCAGCTCGGTCGGGGAGCTGTTTTTT. Supplemented by reference TRBV5-1 and TRBJ2-2, the full variable domain reads KAGVTQTPRYLIKTRGQQVTLSCSPISGHRSVSWYQQTPGQGLQFLFEYFSETQRNKGNFPGRFSGRQFSNSRSEMNVSTLELGDSALYLCASSSVGELFFGEGSRLTVL.

This clone was picked up a small number of times. This chain uses TRBV23-1 with TRBJ2-7; 7 bases agree with TRBD1. TRBV23-1 has ORF status, its function being uncertain. CDR3 length: 15 amino acids. Trimming at V came to 6 bases and at J to 5 bases, leaving 13 bases not matched to a gene. The CDR3 coding sequence is TGCGCCAGCAGCCGAGATACCGACAGGGTGGACGAGCAGTACTTC. Translating it yields CASSRDTDRVDEQYF.

This clone was seen only once. The V call is TRBV6-5, the J call TRBJ1-4; 7 bases match TRBD1. Germline loops: CDR1 MNHEY, CDR2 SVGAGI. Germline trimming cut 5 bases from V and 5 bases from J; bases unmatched to any gene: 8. The CDR3 is 15 amino acids. The CDR3 region is CASSGQGQPNEKLFF. The CDR3 bases are TGTGCCAGCAGTGGCCAGGGACAGCCCAATGAAAAACTGTTTTTT.

The chain is built from TRBV11-2 and TRBJ2-7, with TRBD2 matching 11 bases. V lost 2 bases and J lost 13; bases outside the gene matches: 4. The CDR3 contains 12 residues. The germline CDR1 and CDR2 sequences are SGHAT and FQNNGV. The chain's CDR3 is CASSLPSGRLYF. The CDR3 DNA is TGTGCCAGCAGCTTACCTAGCGGGAGGTTATACTTC.

The table lists this clone with a count of one. The chain links TRBV15 to TRBJ1-5, with TRBD1 matching 10 bases. The V gene's germline CDR1 is LNHNV and CDR2 YYDKDF (reference sequence). The CDR3 covers 15 residues. V was pared by 5 bases and J by 2 bases, with 3 bases of the junction left unmatched. In nucleotides, the CDR3 is TGTGCCACCAGCCCGACAGGGGGCGGCAATCAGCCCCAGCATTTT. Translation gives CATSPTGGGNQPQHF.

The CDR3 nucleotides read TGTGCCAGCAGGGGACAGGGGGCTGGGCAAGAGACCCAGTACTTC. Translated: CASRGQGAGQETQYF. The rearrangement uses TRBV2 and TRBJ2-5; TRBD1 matches 12 bases. Germline CDR1 SNHLY, CDR2 FYNNEI. CDR3 length equals 15 residues. V lost 6 bases to trimming and J lost 2 bases; unmatched junction nucleotides: 4. The full variable domain, in which reference TRBV2 and TRBJ2-5 provide the parts outside the CDR3, is EPEVTQTPSHQVTQMGQEVILRCVPISNHLYFYWYRQILGQKVEFLVSFYNNEISEKSEIFDDQFSVERPDGSNFTLKIRSTKLEDSAMYFCASRGQGAGQETQYFGPGTRLLVL.

V and J are TRBV7-9 and TRBJ1-2; the match to TRBD1 covers 8 bases. The CDR3 contains 12 residues. From germline, CDR1 is SEHNR and CDR2 FQNEAQ (reference sequence). CDR3 protein: CSATDRDYGYTF. In nucleotides, the CDR3 is TGTTCCGCAACGGACAGGGACTATGGCTACACCTTC.

The chain is built from TRBV9 and TRBJ1-6, with D perhaps matching TRBD1 (6 bases). The CDR3 consists of 14 residues. Trimming stripped 1 base from V and 11 bases from J, with 13 bases between. The germline CDR1 and CDR2 sequences are SGDLS and YYNGEE. This CDR3 reads CASSVRGTGTPLHF. CDR3 in DNA: TGTGCCAGCAGCGTACGCGGTACAGGGACACCCCTCCACTTT. Based on the CDR3 plus reference TRBV9 and TRBJ1-6, the full variable domain is DSGVTQTPKHLITATGQRVTLRCSPRSGDLSVYWYQQSLDQGLQFLIQYYNGEERAKGNILERFSAQQFPDLHSELNLSSLELGDSALYFCASSVRGTGTPLHFGNGTRLTVT.

This clone came up a few times. This sequence joins TRBV5-8 and TRBJ2-3; TRBD2 matches at 10 bases. The V gene end was trimmed by 4 bases and the J gene end by 2 bases; junction bases not matched to a gene: 7. There are 16 residues in the CDR3. CDR1 is SGHTS and CDR2 is YDEGEE in the germline V gene. CDR3 loop: CASSRGTSVSTDTQYF. CDR3 sequence (DNA): TGTGCCAGCAGCCGCGGGACTAGCGTATCCACAGATACGCAGTATTTT.

The chain carries TRBV11-2 and TRBJ2-7, with 9 bases fitting TRBD1. This CDR3 spans 15 amino acids. The germline V gene has CDR1 SGHAT and CDR2 FQNNGV. V trimming: 4 bases; J trimming: 3 bases; junction bases outside the gene matches: 7. The CDR3 protein is CASSSGDRAHYEQYF. For the CDR3, the DNA is TGTGCCAGCAGCTCCGGGGACAGGGCCCACTACGAGCAGTACTTC.

The CDR3 sequence is CSVVIFVGPQETQYF. DNA of the CDR3: TGCAGCGTTGTAATCTTCGTGGGGCCACAAGAGACCCAGTACTTC. The J gene is TRBJ2-5, the V gene TRBV29-1; TRBD1 is a possible D gene (5 bases). There are 15 residues in the CDR3. Germline assignment: CDR1 SQVTM and CDR2 ANQGSEA. The V gene lost 4 bases and the J gene lost 2 bases, with 17 bases spanning the gap. Full variable domain (missing parts from reference TRBV29-1 and TRBJ2-5): SAVISQKPSRDICQRGTSLTIQCQVDSQVTMMFWYRQQPGQSLTLIATANQGSEATYESGFVIDKFPISRPNLTFSTLTVSNMSPEDSSIYLCSVVIFVGPQETQYFGPGTRLLVL.

The V gene is TRBV7-8, the J gene TRBJ2-5; 10 bases are a match to TRBD2. Germline V lookup: CDR1 SGHVS, CDR2 FQNEAQ. The V segment lost 0 bases and the J segment 0 bases; nucleotides outside the gene matches: 4. The CDR3 totals 17 residues. Written as DNA, the CDR3 is TGTGCCAGCAGCTTAGCCCTAGCGGGGGTTCACCAAGAGACCCAGTACTTC. It specifies CASSLALAGVHQETQYF. Variable domain in full (rest from reference TRBV7-8 and TRBJ2-5): GAGVSQSPRYKVAKRGQDVALRCDPISGHVSLFWYQQALGQGPEFLTYFQNEAQLDKSGLPSDRFFAERPEGSVSTLKIQRTQQEDSAVYLCASSLALAGVHQETQYFGPGTRLLVL.

This chain uses TRBV15 with TRBJ1-2; D not resolved. Germline lookup yields CDR1 LNHNV and CDR2 YYDKDF (reference sequence). Trimming pared 0 bases from V and 1 base from J, leaving 9 bases between. The CDR3 length is 15 residues. CDR3 bases: TGTGCCACCAGCAGAGACAGGTTTAGTAACTATGGCTACACCTTC. Amino acids: CATSRDRFSNYGYTF.

This chain uses TRBV5-4 with TRBJ1-4; D unresolved. CDR1 is SGHNT and CDR2 is YYREEE in the germline V gene (reference sequence). This CDR3 contains 17 residues. The V and J ends lost 0 bases and 4 bases respectively, with 16 bases between them. The CDR3 region has the DNA TGTGCCAGCAGCTTGGGCCTCGTTGGAGGGCTTAATGAAAAACTGTTTTTT. Protein sequence: CASSLGLVGGLNEKLFF.

V gene TRBV28 combines with J gene TRBJ2-5; D is perhaps TRBD2 (7 bases). Germline CDR1 and CDR2: MDHEN and SYDVKM. The ends were cut back, 5 bases at V and 5 bases at J, with 18 bases in the middle. This CDR3 is 15 amino acids long. The CDR3 DNA reads as TGTGCCAGCAGTCCCACGGGGGGCTTACGGGAGACCCAGTACTTC. Translating it yields CASSPTGGLRETQYF.

The V call is TRBV5-1, the J call TRBJ2-5; 9 bases map to TRBD2. This CDR3 spans 14 amino acids. Trimming at V came to 5 bases and at J to 2 bases, leaving 4 bases not matched to a gene. Germline V CDR1 and CDR2: SGHRS, YFSETQ. CDR3 residues: CASRGLASQETQYF. CDR3 coding DNA: TGCGCCAGCAGGGGACTAGCAAGTCAAGAGACCCAGTACTTC.

The chain is built from TRBV27 and TRBJ2-5; 10 bases agree with TRBD2. The germline gives CDR1 MNHEY, CDR2 SMNVEV (reference sequence). The CDR3 spans 15 residues. V lost 5 bases and J lost 5; bases outside the gene matches: 8. The CDR3 DNA reads as TGTGCCAGCAGTGAAAGACTAGCGGGTCGGGAGACCCAGTACTTC. Protein sequence: CASSERLAGRETQYF.

This chain's CDR3 is CASSGWGGAKNIQYF. The DNA of the CDR3 is TGTGCCAGCAGCGGATGGGGGGGGGCCAAAAACATTCAGTACTTC. The rearrangement joins TRBV7-9 to TRBJ2-4; 7 nucleotides align to TRBD2. Germline V gene lookup returns CDR1 SEHNR and CDR2 FQNEAQ (reference sequence). V trimming: 5 bases; J trimming: 1 base; junction bases outside the gene matches: 5. The CDR3 is 15 amino acids. Filled out from reference TRBV7-9 and TRBJ2-4, the complete variable domain reads DTGVSQNPRHKITKRGQNVTFRCDPISEHNRLYWYRQTLGQGPEFLTYFQNEAQLEKSRLLSDRFSAERPKGSFSTLEIQRTEQGDSAMYLCASSGWGGAKNIQYFGAGTRLSVL.

The chain employs TRBV27 and TRBJ1-4, with TRBD1 as a possible D gene (6 bases). This CDR3 has 11 residues. V was clipped by 5 bases and J by 8 bases, with 6 bases between them. CDR1 is MNHEY, CDR2 SMNVEV, per germline (reference sequence). This CDR3 is CASSRGEKLFF. The DNA for the CDR3 is TGTGCCAGCAGTAGGGGGGAAAAACTGTTTTTT.

V and J are TRBV6-5 and TRBJ2-1, with 8 positions matching TRBD1. J gave up 9 bases and V 4 bases, and 2 bases lay outside the gene matches. Germline CDR1 is MNHEY and CDR2 is SVGAGI. CDR3 length: 12 residues. The CDR3 loop reads CASSSGGSEQFF. The CDR3 bases are TGTGCCAGCAGTTCAGGGGGCAGTGAGCAGTTCTTC.

This clone was picked up one time. This CDR3 is missing its conserved last phenylalanine or tryptophan, likely due to a read error. The CDR3 sequence is CASSVEALPYEQYL. The DNA of the CDR3 is TGTGCCAGCAGCGTAGAAGCGCTACCCTACGAGCAGTACCTC. The chain employs TRBV9 and TRBJ2-7; no firm D call. This CDR3 comprises 14 residues. V was clipped by 0 bases and J by 2 bases, with 9 bases between them. Germline V gene sequence: CDR1 SGDLS, CDR2 YYNGEE.

The chain carries TRBV29-1 and TRBJ2-2; D might be TRBD2 (6 bases). The CDR3 totals 11 residues. The germline V gene has CDR1 SQVTM and CDR2 ANQGSEA. V gave up 6 bases and J gave up 6 bases, with 8 bases separating them. CDR3 loop: CSVTGAGELFF. In nucleotides, the CDR3 is TGCAGCGTCACGGGGGCCGGGGAGCTGTTTTTT.